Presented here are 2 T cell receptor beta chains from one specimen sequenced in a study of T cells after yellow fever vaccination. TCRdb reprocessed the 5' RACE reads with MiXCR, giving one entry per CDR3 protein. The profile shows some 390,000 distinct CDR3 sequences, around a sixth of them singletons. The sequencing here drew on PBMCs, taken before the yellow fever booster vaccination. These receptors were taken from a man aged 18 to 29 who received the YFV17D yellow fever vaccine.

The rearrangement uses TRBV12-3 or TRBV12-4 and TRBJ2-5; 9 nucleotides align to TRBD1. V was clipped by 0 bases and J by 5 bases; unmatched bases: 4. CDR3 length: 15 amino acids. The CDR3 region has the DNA TGTGCCAGCAGTTTAGCGGGACAGGGTTGGGAGACCCAGTACTTC. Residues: CASSLAGQGWETQYF.

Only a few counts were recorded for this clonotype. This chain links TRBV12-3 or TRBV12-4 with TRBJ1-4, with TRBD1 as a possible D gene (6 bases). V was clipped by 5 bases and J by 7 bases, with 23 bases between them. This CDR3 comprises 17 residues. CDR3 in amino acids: CASSPRGSGGLGEKLFF. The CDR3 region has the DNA TGTGCCAGCAGTCCGCGGGGCTCCGGGGGGCTGGGTGAAAAACTGTTTTTT.